The sequence of this T cell receptor (beta chain) was determined in a study of cytomegalovirus exposure and HLA in healthy donors. PCR used 60 Vbeta primers and 13 Jbeta primers. Repertoires were generated with immunoSEQ multiplex PCR, while TCRdb's copy carries only in-frame clones and drops some. Among around 150,000 clones, about 85% were seen once, and the ten largest hold roughly 3.4%. Trimming removed 3 bases at V and 7 bases at J, with 9 bases between. The CDR3 totals 12 residues. Germline V gene data show CDR1 as SNHLY and CDR2 as FYNNEI. Points from the study as a whole: A cluster of highly shared sequence variants was likely a sequencing artifact. Later analysis placed DRB1 highest and HLA-C lowest in TCR association rates, which differed by HLA locus.

Details on this clone: Its cognate antigen is unknown.

The specimen sequenced was PBMCs. The source is a human donor in good health. The chain joins TRBV2 to TRBJ1-2; no clear D gene. Here the CDR3 reads CASSEVSGGYTF. As DNA, the CDR3 is TGTGCCAGCAGTGAGGTCTCGGGTGGCTACACCTTC.